This TCR beta chain was identified during a study of shared clonotypes between healthy human individuals. The CDR3 totals 13 residues. Trimming took 6 bases from V and 5 from J, leaving 13 bases between them. The V gene's germline CDR1 is SGHAT and CDR2 FQNNGV. General study points: Inspection by rarefaction showed sorted-subset sequencing to be incomplete despite large depth. A handful of donors showed sharing of approximately 5% of naive CD4 clonotypes.

In the authors' methods: ImmunoSEQ yielded junction-only sequences lacking quality scores, so filtering differed. Here immunoSEQ multiplex PCR was the method, and the copy in TCRdb shows in-frame clones only, minus some. V and J calls and clone size are given by that table; D and trimming were obtained from the DNA. Among about 2 million clones, about 94% were seen once, and the ten largest hold 0.85% to 1.2%. The naive CD8 population came from CD45RO-negative cells selected for CCR7, without terminally differentiated effector memory CD45RA+ cells. The healthy adult donors were HIV-negative and reported no recent acute infections or vaccinations. For this clone: Its antigen remains unknown.

This receptor was obtained from a man between 18 and 29 years old in good health. V and J are TRBV11-2 and TRBJ2-5, with a possible D match to TRBD2 (6 bases). Specimen: naive CD8+ T cells sorted from blood. The CDR3 spells CASSLRRGETQYF. The CDR3 DNA reads as TGTGCCAGCAGTCTTAGGAGGGGTGAGACCCAGTACTTC.